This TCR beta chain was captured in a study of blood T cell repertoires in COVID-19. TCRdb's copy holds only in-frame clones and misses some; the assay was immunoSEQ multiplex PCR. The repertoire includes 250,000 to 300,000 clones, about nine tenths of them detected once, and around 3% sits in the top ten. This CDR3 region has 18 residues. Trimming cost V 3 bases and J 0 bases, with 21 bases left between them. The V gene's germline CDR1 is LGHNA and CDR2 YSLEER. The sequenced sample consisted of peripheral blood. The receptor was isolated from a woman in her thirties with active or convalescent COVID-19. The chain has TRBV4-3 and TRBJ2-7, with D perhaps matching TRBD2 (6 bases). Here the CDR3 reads CASSQSHRGPGSSYEQYF. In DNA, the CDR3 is TGCGCCAGCAGCCAGTCCCACCGGGGCCCCGGGAGCTCCTACGAGCAGTACTTC.